The 22 T cell receptor beta chains given below trace back to one sample, sequenced in a study of cytomegalovirus exposure and HLA in healthy donors. This PCR relied on a set of 60 Vbeta primers and 13 Jbeta primers. Some clones are missing from TCRdb's copy, which holds only in-frame ones; the method was immunoSEQ multiplex PCR. The sample lists fewer than 250,000 clones; about 75% were seen once. Source material: PBMCs. All receptors derive from a male donor in good health and CMV-seronegative.

This clone occurred a few times. This sequence joins TRBV7-2 and TRBJ2-1; D call uncertain. With 1 base removed from V and 10 bases from J, the gap between germline ends came to 11 bases. This CDR3 is built from 13 residues. Germline-derived CDR1 and CDR2 are SGHTA and FQGNSA. The CDR3 sequence is CASSLGLRREQFF. The CDR3 DNA follows: TGTGCCAGCAGCTTAGGGTTGAGGCGCGAGCAGTTCTTC.

The chain has TRBV27 and TRBJ2-7; TRBD2 aligns across 10 bases. Germline V gene sequence: CDR1 MNHEY, CDR2 SMNVEV (reference sequence). J was trimmed by 4 bases and V by 4 bases; bases with no gene match: 7. The CDR3 is 15 amino acids. DNA for the CDR3: TGTGCCAGCAGTTATCTAGCGGGGGACTGGTACGAGCAGTACTTC. This gives the protein CASSYLAGDWYEQYF.

This clone is a singleton in its sample. This chain links TRBV18 with TRBJ1-2; 7 bases are a match to TRBD1. V gave up 3 bases and J gave up 3 bases; unmatched junction bases: 13. The CDR3 spans 17 residues. In germline, CDR1 is KGHSH, CDR2 LQKENI. This CDR3 reads CASSPLGRGRADYGYTF. For the CDR3, the DNA is TGTGCCAGCTCACCCCTCGGGAGGGGGCGAGCGGACTATGGCTACACCTTC.

This clone was detected once. The chain recombines TRBV5-6 with TRBJ2-7; maybe TRBD1 (5 bases). V lost 4 bases and J lost 7, with 21 bases in between. The CDR3 extends over 15 amino acids. CDR1 is SGHDT, CDR2 YYEEEE, per germline. In DNA form, the CDR3 reads TGTGCCAGCAGCCCCCAGGGAAAGGTTCTAGGGGAGCAGTACTTC. Its translation: CASSPQGKVLGEQYF.

CDR3 amino acids: CAGTQGLAELFF. The CDR3 DNA reads TGTGCCGGAACACAGGGGTTAGCGGAGCTGTTTTTT. The chain recombines TRBV7-9 with TRBJ2-2, with TRBD1 matching 7 bases. Germline lookup yields CDR1 SEHNR and CDR2 FQNEAQ (reference sequence). This CDR3 has 12 residues. Trimming took 11 bases from V and 10 from J; bases not matched to a gene: 10.

The rearrangement links TRBV25-1 to TRBJ2-1; 9 bases agree with TRBD2. Germline lookup yields CDR1 MGHDK and CDR2 SYGVNS. This CDR3 has 15 amino acids. Trimming took 4 bases from V and 2 from J; bases not matched to a gene: 3. CDR3 sequence reads: CASSGGGRAYNEQFF. As DNA, the CDR3 is TGTGCCAGCAGTGGTGGCGGGAGGGCCTACAATGAGCAGTTCTTC.

The chain couples TRBV2 to TRBJ1-6; possible D gene TRBD1, 5 bases. CDR3 length equals 14 residues. Per the germline V gene, CDR1 is SNHLY and CDR2 is FYNNEI. Trimming took 3 bases from V and 9 from J, leaving 12 bases between them. The CDR3 bases are TGTGCCAGCAGTGACAGGGTAGTTCGTTCACCCCTCCACTTT. Residues: CASSDRVVRSPLHF.

This clone was picked up one time. The V gene is TRBV19, the J gene TRBJ1-1; D unclear. The germline V gene encodes CDR1 LNHDA and CDR2 SQIVND (reference sequence). This CDR3 has 14 amino acids. V was pared by 1 base and J by 6 bases, with 12 bases between. The CDR3 sequence is CASSIGPRRPEAFF. The CDR3, as DNA: TGTGCCAGTAGTATAGGCCCCCGGCGGCCTGAAGCTTTCTTT.

The rearrangement joins TRBV13 to TRBJ2-2, with 11 bases matching TRBD2. CDR1 PRHDT and CDR2 FYEKMQ come from the germline V gene (reference sequence). This CDR3 region has 16 residues. The V and J ends lost 5 bases and 2 bases, in that order; junction bases with no gene match: 4. The CDR3 DNA reads as TGTGCCAGCAGCACGGGACTAGCGGCAAACACCGGGGAGCTGTTTTTT. This encodes CASSTGLAANTGELFF.

The chain employs TRBV10-3 and TRBJ2-5; D is perhaps TRBD1 (6 bases). In germline, CDR1 is ENHRY, CDR2 SYGVKD. The CDR3 spans 14 residues. Trimming removed 0 bases from V and 4 bases from J, with 9 bases in between. The CDR3: CAISESTGTETQYF. CDR3 DNA sequence: TGTGCCATCAGTGAGTCAACAGGGACAGAGACCCAGTACTTC.

V is TRBV13 and J is TRBJ2-1; TRBD2 matches at 13 bases. Looked up from germline, CDR1 is PRHDT and CDR2 is FYEKMQ (reference sequence). The V and J ends lost 5 bases and 8 bases, in that order; junction bases with no gene match: 9. CDR3 length equals 16 residues. In DNA form, the CDR3 reads TGTGCCAGCAGCCTGGGGACTAGCGGGAATTTCGATGAGCAGTTCTTC. Protein: CASSLGTSGNFDEQFF.

This clone appeared a single time. This chain uses TRBV7-9 with TRBJ2-5; no firm D call. Trimming took 3 bases from V and 2 from J, leaving 10 bases between them. CDR1 is SEHNR and CDR2 is FQNEAQ in the germline V gene (reference sequence). CDR3 length: 14 residues. Here the CDR3 DNA reads TGTGCCAGCAGCTTTGTCCAGAAACAAGAGACCCAGTACTTC. Its translation is CASSFVQKQETQYF.

This chain joins TRBV6-1 and TRBJ1-2; TRBD1 matches at 10 bases. From germline, CDR1 is MNHNS and CDR2 SASEGT. The J segment lost 6 bases and the V segment lost 1 base, leaving 5 bases of the junction unmatched. There are 15 residues in the CDR3. The CDR3 nucleotides read TGTGCCAGCAGTGAAGGGCTCGGGACAGGGGATGGCTACACCTTC. It yields the protein CASSEGLGTGDGYTF.

With regard to this clone: This CDR3 is also generated by other DNA sequences in the sample. The rearrangement uses TRBV5-4 and TRBJ2-7, with 10 bases lining up with TRBD1. The CDR3 is 14 amino acids. J gave up 4 bases and V 4 bases, and 5 bases lay outside the gene matches. Germline V gene lookup returns CDR1 SGHNT and CDR2 YYREEE (reference sequence). The DNA of the CDR3 is TGTGCCAGCAGCCCCGACAGGGGGCGTTACGAGCAGTACTTC. This gives the protein CASSPDRGRYEQYF.

The V gene is TRBV6-1, the J gene TRBJ1-2, with 7 bases aligning to TRBD1. The CDR3 is made up of 15 amino acids. Losses at the gene ends were 2 bases for V and 5 bases for J; bases not matched to a gene: 8. Germline V lookup: CDR1 MNHNS, CDR2 SASEGT. CDR3 DNA: TGTGCCAGCAGTGAATGGGTAGGGGGCCGGTATGGCTACACCTTC. Amino acid sequence: CASSEWVGGRYGYTF.

V and J are TRBV4-3 and TRBJ2-5, with 10 nucleotides matching TRBD2. This CDR3 comprises 18 residues. Germline CDR1 reads LGHNA; CDR2 reads YSLEER. J gave up 2 bases and V 0 bases, and 9 bases lay outside the gene matches. In DNA, the CDR3 is TGCGCCAGCAGCCAAGATCACCTAGCGGGAGACCTACAAGAGACCCAGTACTTC. Residues: CASSQDHLAGDLQETQYF.

On this clone: The germline gene is not matched at one end of the junction; a read error may be the cause. V gene TRBV7-9 combines with J gene TRBJ2-4; weak D call: TRBD2 (5 bases). The germline V gene encodes CDR1 SEHNR and CDR2 FQNEAQ (reference sequence). This CDR3 has 16 residues. The CDR3 region is CSSSPPRLGSKNIQYF. As DNA, the CDR3 is TGTTCCAGCTCCCCGCCTAGGTTGGGGAGCAAAAACATTCAGTACTTC.

The genes are TRBV28 and TRBJ1-1; TRBD1 aligns across 7 bases. The CDR3 is 15 amino acids. Per the germline V gene, CDR1 is MDHEN and CDR2 is SYDVKM. V trimming: 5 bases; J trimming: 2 bases; junction bases outside the gene matches: 8. CDR3 in DNA: TGTGCCAGCAGTAGTTTAACAGGGGCTAACACTGAAGCTTTCTTT. Encoded protein: CASSSLTGANTEAFF.

The CDR3 DNA reads as TGTGCCAGCAGACTAGCGGAGGTCGGCACAGATACGCAGTATTTT. Encoded protein: CASRLAEVGTDTQYF. The rearrangement uses TRBV5-4 and TRBJ2-3, with TRBD2 identical over 8 bases. Looked up from germline, CDR1 is SGHNT and CDR2 is YYREEE (reference sequence). V shed 5 bases and J 1 base; nucleotides not matched to a gene: 6. The CDR3 has 15 amino acids. Full variable domain (remainder filled in from reference TRBV5-4 and TRBJ2-3): ETGVTQSPTHLIKTRGQQVTLRCSSQSGHNTVSWYQQALGQGPQFIFQYYREEENGRGNFPPRFSGLQFPNYSSELNVNALELDDSALYLCASRLAEVGTDTQYFGPGTRLTVL.

This clone was counted a single time. J is TRBJ2-7 and V is TRBV7-9; maybe TRBD2 (5 bases). The CDR3 loop spans 16 amino acids. Trimming shortened V by 2 bases and J by 1 base, and 15 bases separated the two germline ends. From germline, CDR1 is SEHNR and CDR2 FQNEAQ (reference sequence). The CDR3 sequence is CASSLSPGKGSYEQYF. The CDR3 region has the DNA TGTGCCAGCAGCTTATCACCGGGAAAAGGATCCTACGAGCAGTACTTC.

The J gene is TRBJ1-3, the V gene TRBV14; D is perhaps TRBD1 (5 bases). Germline V gene data show CDR1 as SGHDN and CDR2 as FVKESK. V dropped 0 bases and J dropped 2 bases, with 8 bases sitting between them. This CDR3 contains 15 residues. For the CDR3, the DNA is TGTGCCAGCAGCCAAGATGGGGGGACTGGAAACACCATATATTTT. Translated, it gives CASSQDGGTGNTIYF. The complete variable domain, with remaining parts taken from reference TRBV14 and TRBJ1-3, reads EAGVTQFPSHSVIEKGQTVTLRCDPISGHDNLYWYRRVMGKEIKFLLHFVKESKQDESGMPNNRFLAERTGGTYSTLKVQPAELEDSGVYFCASSQDGGTGNTIYFGEGSWLTVV.

This chain joins TRBV6-5 and TRBJ1-4; 7 bases line up with TRBD1. CDR1 and CDR2 (germline): MNHEY, SVGAGI. The CDR3 is 16 amino acids. The J segment lost 6 bases and the V segment lost 3 bases, leaving 10 bases of the junction unmatched. For the CDR3, the DNA is TGTGCCAGCAGTTATTCTGGGACAGTCGTGGATGAAAAACTGTTTTTT. This gives the protein CASSYSGTVVDEKLFF.